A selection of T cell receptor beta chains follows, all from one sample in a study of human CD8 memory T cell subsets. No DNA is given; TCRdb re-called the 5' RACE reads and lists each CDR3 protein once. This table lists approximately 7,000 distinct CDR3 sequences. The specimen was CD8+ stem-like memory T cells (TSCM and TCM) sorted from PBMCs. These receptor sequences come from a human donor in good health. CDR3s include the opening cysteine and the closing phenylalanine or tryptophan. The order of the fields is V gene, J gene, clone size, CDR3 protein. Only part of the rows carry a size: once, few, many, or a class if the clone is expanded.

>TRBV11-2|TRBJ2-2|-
CASNPYPANTGELFF
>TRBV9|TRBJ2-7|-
CASSVDGTGSYEQYF
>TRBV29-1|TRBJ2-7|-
CSVAEDVGSYEQYF
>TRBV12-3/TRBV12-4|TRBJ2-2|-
CATREANTGELFF
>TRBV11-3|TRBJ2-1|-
CASSLDGTRDEQFF
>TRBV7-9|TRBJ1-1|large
CASSKVEEDTEAFF
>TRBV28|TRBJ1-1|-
CASSLARYEAFF
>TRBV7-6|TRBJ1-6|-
CASSLGSSSYNSPLHF
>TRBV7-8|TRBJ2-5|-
CASMGLQETQYF
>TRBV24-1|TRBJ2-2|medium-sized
CATSDVRLADGNTGELFF
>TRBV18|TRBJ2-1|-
CASLGDNGLGSYNEQFF